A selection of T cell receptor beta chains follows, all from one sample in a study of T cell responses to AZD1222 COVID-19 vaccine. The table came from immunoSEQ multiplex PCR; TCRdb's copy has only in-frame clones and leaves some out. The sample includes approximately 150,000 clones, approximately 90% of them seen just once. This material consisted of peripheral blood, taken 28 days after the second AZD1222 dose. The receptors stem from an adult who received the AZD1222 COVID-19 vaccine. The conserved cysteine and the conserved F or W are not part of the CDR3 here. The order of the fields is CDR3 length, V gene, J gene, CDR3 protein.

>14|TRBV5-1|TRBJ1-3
ASSSGGSSSGNTIY
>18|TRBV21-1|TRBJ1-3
ASSKLPGSRDRGFGNTIY
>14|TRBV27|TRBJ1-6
ASSSSQGASYSPLH
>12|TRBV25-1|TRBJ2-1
ASVYGSSYNEQF
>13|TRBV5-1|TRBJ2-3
ASSFQGPGTDTQY
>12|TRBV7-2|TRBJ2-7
ASSLGWGTYEQY
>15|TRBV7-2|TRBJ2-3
ASSPRTSGRATDTQY
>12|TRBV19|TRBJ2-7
ASTKGGRGYEQY
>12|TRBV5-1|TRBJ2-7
ASSLALGGYEQY
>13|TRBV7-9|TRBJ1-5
ASSLSGSVNQPQH
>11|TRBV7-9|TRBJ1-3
ASSIRRGNTIY
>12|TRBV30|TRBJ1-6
AWTGQVTNSPLH
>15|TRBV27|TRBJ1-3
ASSGQTTGGSGNTIY
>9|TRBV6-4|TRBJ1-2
ASVDSRGYT
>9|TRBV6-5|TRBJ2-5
ATEGGKTQY
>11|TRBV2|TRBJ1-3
ARSTPGGNTIY
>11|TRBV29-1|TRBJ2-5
SVAQPLQETQY
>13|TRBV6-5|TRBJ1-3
ASTIDRGYGNTIY
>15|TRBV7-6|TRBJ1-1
ASSLVPGLGVNTEAF